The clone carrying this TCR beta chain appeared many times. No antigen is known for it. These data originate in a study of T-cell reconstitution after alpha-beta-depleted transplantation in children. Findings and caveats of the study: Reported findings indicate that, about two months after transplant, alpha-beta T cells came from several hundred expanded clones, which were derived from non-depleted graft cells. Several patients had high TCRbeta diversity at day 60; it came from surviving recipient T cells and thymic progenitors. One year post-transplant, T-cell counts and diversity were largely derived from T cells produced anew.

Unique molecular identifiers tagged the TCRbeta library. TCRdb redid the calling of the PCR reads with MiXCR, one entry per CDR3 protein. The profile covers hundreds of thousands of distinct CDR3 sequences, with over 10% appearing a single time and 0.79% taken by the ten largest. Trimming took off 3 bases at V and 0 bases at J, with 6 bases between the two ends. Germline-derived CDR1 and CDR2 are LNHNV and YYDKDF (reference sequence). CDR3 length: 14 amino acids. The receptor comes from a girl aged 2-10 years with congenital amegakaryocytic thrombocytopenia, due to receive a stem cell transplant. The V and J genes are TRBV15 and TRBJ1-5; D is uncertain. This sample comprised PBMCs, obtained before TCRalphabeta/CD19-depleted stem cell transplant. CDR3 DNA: TGTGCCACCAGCAGTGTGTATAGCAATCAGCCCCAGCATTTT. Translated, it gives CATSSVYSNQPQHF.